This record looks at one T cell receptor (beta chain) sequence and its context. This sample stems from a study of cytomegalovirus exposure and HLA in healthy donors. The wider study: A preliminary data release comprised 91 million or so unique TCRs obtained from HLA-typed donors.

The PCR made use of 60 Vbeta and 13 Jbeta primers. Clones were read by immunoSEQ multiplex PCR, and TCRdb kept only the in-frame ones, dropping some. Its clone listing holds 65,000 to 80,000 clones. The sample comprised PBMCs. This receptor was taken from a man younger than 40 in good health and CMV-seronegative.

CDR3 sequence reads: CTNRRAGGPPYNEQFF. The CDR3 region has the DNA TGCACCAACAGAAGAGCGGGGGGGCCCCCGTACAATGAGCAGTTCTTC. V is TRBV1 and J is TRBJ2-1; the table's D call, TRBD2, was not checked against the DNA. TRBV1 represents a pseudogene. The CDR3 spans 16 residues.